These 18 T cell receptor beta chains were all obtained from the same sample, sequenced in a study of T cells after yellow fever vaccination. TCRdb ran MiXCR on the 5' RACE reads and lists one entry per CDR3 protein. Of about 330,000 distinct CDR3 sequences listed, less than 9.5% were seen once; the top ten hold roughly 15%. Specimen: PBMCs, collected about 49 days after the first yellow fever vaccination. These receptors all stem from a man younger than 35 who received the YFV17D yellow fever vaccine.

This clonotype has at least ten counts. V usage is TRBV7-3 and J usage is TRBJ2-5; 7 bases map to TRBD2. The CDR3 is made up of 13 amino acids. Per germline, CDR1 SGHTA and CDR2 FQGTGA. J was trimmed by 5 bases and V by 1 base; bases with no gene match: 1. The CDR3 DNA is TGTGCCAGCAGCTTAAGCGGGGGTGAGACCCAGTACTTC. Translating it yields CASSLSGGETQYF.

This clonotype was detected only once. The chain joins TRBV20-1 to TRBJ2-1; D may be TRBD2 (5 bases). The CDR3 is 14 amino acids. The germline V gene encodes CDR1 DFQATT and CDR2 SNEGSKA (reference sequence). Between the trimmed V and J ends, which lost 3 bases and 3 bases, there was a span of 12 bases. The DNA for the CDR3 is TGCAGTGCTAGGTCGTCCCGGGGCTACAATGAGCAGTTCTTC. It is translated as CSARSSRGYNEQFF.

The chain is built from TRBV30 and TRBJ2-7; tentatively, D is TRBD2 (5 bases). V was cut by 0 bases and J by 2 bases, with 11 bases left in between. Germline V gene sequence: CDR1 GTSNPN, CDR2 SVGIG (reference sequence). The CDR3 has 14 residues. The chain's CDR3 is CAWSVGLATYEQYF. CDR3 bases: TGTGCCTGGAGTGTAGGGCTAGCAACCTACGAGCAGTACTTC.

Details on this clonotype: An end of the junction differs from the germline gene, which may be a read error. The chain couples TRBV4-3 to TRBJ2-1, with D possibly being TRBD2 (5 bases). Germline lookup yields CDR1 LGHNA and CDR2 YSLEER. CDR3 length: 16 residues. The CDR3 region is CASGPGVLCSYNEQFF. The CDR3 nucleotides read TGTGCCAGCGGCCCTGGGGTCCTGTGCTCCTACAATGAGCAGTTCTTC.

This clonotype has more than one count but fewer than ten. V and J are TRBV11-2 and TRBJ2-1; no reliable D call. Trimming pared 0 bases from V and 7 bases from J, leaving 10 bases between. The CDR3 length is 14 residues. CDR1 is SGHAT and CDR2 is FQNNGV in the germline V gene. Written as DNA, the CDR3 is TGTGCCAGCAGCTTAGATTTGCCACGTAATGAGCAGTTCTTC. This gives the protein CASSLDLPRNEQFF.

This clonotype came up a few times. The V call is TRBV4-1, the J call TRBJ1-1, with 9 bases matching TRBD1. Germline assignment: CDR1 MGHRA and CDR2 YSYEKL. The CDR3 has 13 residues. Germline trimming cut 3 bases from V and 10 bases from J; bases unmatched to any gene: 6. CDR3 sequence (DNA): TGCGCCAGCAGCCACCCAGCGGACAGGGGAGCTTTCTTT. Translation: CASSHPADRGAFF.

This clonotype was counted a few times. The V and J genes are TRBV7-3 and TRBJ2-3; possible D gene TRBD2, 6 bases. The ends were cut back, 1 base at V and 2 bases at J, with 7 bases in the middle. CDR1 is SGHTA and CDR2 is FQGTGA in the germline V gene. The CDR3 has 14 amino acids. For the CDR3, the DNA is TGTGCCAGCAGCTTAAGGGGACTCACAGATACGCAGTATTTT. This gives the protein CASSLRGLTDTQYF.

This clonotype was found a few times. The chain has TRBV6-5 and TRBJ1-6; D may be TRBD1 (6 bases). The V and J ends lost 7 bases and 3 bases respectively, with 7 bases between them. This CDR3 is 13 amino acids long. In germline, CDR1 is MNHEY, CDR2 SVGAGI. CDR3 region: CASKGGYNSPLHF. CDR3 in DNA: TGTGCCAGCAAAGGGGGCTATAATTCACCCCTCCACTTT.

The CDR3 region has the DNA TGCGCCAGCAGCGTCGACAGGGGGATGAACACTGAAGCTTTCTTT. Translated, it gives CASSVDRGMNTEAFF. This chain uses TRBV5-1 with TRBJ1-1; 9 bases fit TRBD1. The CDR3 sequence is 15 residues long. Germline-derived CDR1 and CDR2 are SGHRS and YFSETQ. The trim removed 4 bases at V and 0 bases at J, leaving 4 bases unmatched.

The rearrangement links TRBV20-1 to TRBJ2-1, with 9 nucleotides matching TRBD2. CDR1 is DFQATT, CDR2 SNEGSKA, per germline (reference sequence). V shed 2 bases and J 5 bases; nucleotides not matched to a gene: 19. The CDR3 length is 19 residues. Here the CDR3 reads CSARPPRGGGGPGDNEQFF. CDR3 sequence (DNA): TGCAGTGCTAGACCTCCAAGAGGCGGGGGGGGCCCCGGGGACAATGAGCAGTTCTTC.

In its sample, this clonotype was seen a few times. The CDR3 nucleotides read TGTGCCAGCAGTCCCGATAGGGCCCCCGGCAGGGATGAGCAGTTCTTC. Encoded protein: CASSPDRAPGRDEQFF. The gene calls are TRBV6-2 or TRBV6-3 and TRBJ2-1; possibly TRBD1 for D (5 bases). V was trimmed by 5 bases and J by 8 bases, leaving 22 bases between them. Germline V gene lookup returns CDR1 MNHEY and CDR2 SVGEGT. This CDR3 is 16 amino acids long.

The CDR3 sequence: CASSRGGYGELFF. CDR3 nucleotides: TGTGCCAGCAGCCGGGGGGGGTACGGGGAGCTGTTTTTT. The gene calls are TRBV3-1 and TRBJ2-2; 7 nucleotides align to TRBD2. The CDR3 extends over 13 amino acids. V lost 4 bases, J lost 7 bases, and 3 bases stayed unmatched. From germline, CDR1 is LGHDT and CDR2 YNNKEL (reference sequence).

There are a few counts of this clonotype. The J gene is TRBJ2-1, the V gene TRBV5-1; 13 bases map to TRBD2. After removal of 1 base from V and 13 bases from J, the junction contained 5 bases not matched to a gene. The CDR3 length is 14 residues. CDR1 and CDR2 from the germline V gene are SGHRS and YFSETQ. Here the CDR3 DNA reads TGCGCCAGCAGCTTGTTTACTAGCGGGGGGGCCCAGTTCTTC. Protein: CASSLFTSGGAQFF.

The table lists this clonotype with a few counts. The chain recombines TRBV2 with TRBJ2-3; D is possibly TRBD1 (5 bases). V dropped 4 bases and J dropped 5 bases, with 13 bases sitting between them. Germline loops: CDR1 SNHLY, CDR2 FYNNEI. This CDR3 comprises 14 residues. The CDR3 sequence: CASSARIGEDTQYF. The CDR3 DNA follows: TGTGCCAGCAGTGCAAGGATAGGGGAAGATACGCAGTATTTT.

In this sample, this clonotype turned up a few times. The chain employs TRBV11-3 and TRBJ1-1; 8 bases line up with TRBD1. There are 13 residues in the CDR3. Germline V gene data show CDR1 as SGHNT and CDR2 as YENEEA. J lost 3 bases, V lost 5 bases, and 2 bases had no gene match. CDR3 loop: CASSQTGDTEAFF. The CDR3 nucleotides read TGTGCCAGCAGCCAGACAGGGGACACTGAAGCTTTCTTT.

This clonotype was seen more than once but under ten times. V gene TRBV7-2 combines with J gene TRBJ2-5, with D perhaps given as TRBD1 or TRBD2 (6 bases each). The V gene's germline CDR1 is SGHTA and CDR2 FQGNSA. V was shortened by 0 bases and J by 9 bases, with 20 bases between the two germline ends. The CDR3 has 16 amino acids. CDR3 in DNA: TGTGCCAGCAGCTTAGCCGCCAGGGGACTGGACGTGGCCCAGTACTTC. Residues: CASSLAARGLDVAQYF. The full variable domain, its missing parts supplied by reference TRBV7-2 and TRBJ2-5, is GAGVSQSPSNKVTEKGKDVELRCDPISGHTALYWYRQSLGQGLEFLIYFQGNSAPDKSGLPSDRFSAERTGGSVSTLTIQRTQQEDSAVYLCASSLAARGLDVAQYFGPGTRLLVL.

This clonotype showed up just a few times. V is TRBV29-1 and J is TRBJ2-7, with D tentatively TRBD1 (5 bases). CDR3 length: 13 residues. Germline-derived CDR1 and CDR2 are SQVTM and ANQGSEA. The CDR3 spells CSVIPQGSHEQYV. For the CDR3, the DNA is TGCAGCGTGATCCCCCAGGGCTCCCACGAGCAGTACGTC.

A few counts support this clonotype. The chain joins TRBV5-1 to TRBJ1-1; D remains unclear. The CDR3 runs 13 residues. The germline V gene has CDR1 SGHRS and CDR2 YFSETQ. The ends were cut back, 4 bases at V and 7 bases at J, with 14 bases in the middle. The CDR3 here is CASSQREFDEAFF. The CDR3 nucleotides read TGCGCCAGCAGCCAAAGGGAATTCGATGAAGCTTTCTTT. The full variable domain, with the rest looked up from reference TRBV5-1 and TRBJ1-1, is KAGVTQTPRYLIKTRGQQVTLSCSPISGHRSVSWYQQTPGQGLQFLFEYFSETQRNKGNFPGRFSGRQFSNSRSEMNVSTLELGDSALYLCASSQREFDEAFFGQGTRLTVV.